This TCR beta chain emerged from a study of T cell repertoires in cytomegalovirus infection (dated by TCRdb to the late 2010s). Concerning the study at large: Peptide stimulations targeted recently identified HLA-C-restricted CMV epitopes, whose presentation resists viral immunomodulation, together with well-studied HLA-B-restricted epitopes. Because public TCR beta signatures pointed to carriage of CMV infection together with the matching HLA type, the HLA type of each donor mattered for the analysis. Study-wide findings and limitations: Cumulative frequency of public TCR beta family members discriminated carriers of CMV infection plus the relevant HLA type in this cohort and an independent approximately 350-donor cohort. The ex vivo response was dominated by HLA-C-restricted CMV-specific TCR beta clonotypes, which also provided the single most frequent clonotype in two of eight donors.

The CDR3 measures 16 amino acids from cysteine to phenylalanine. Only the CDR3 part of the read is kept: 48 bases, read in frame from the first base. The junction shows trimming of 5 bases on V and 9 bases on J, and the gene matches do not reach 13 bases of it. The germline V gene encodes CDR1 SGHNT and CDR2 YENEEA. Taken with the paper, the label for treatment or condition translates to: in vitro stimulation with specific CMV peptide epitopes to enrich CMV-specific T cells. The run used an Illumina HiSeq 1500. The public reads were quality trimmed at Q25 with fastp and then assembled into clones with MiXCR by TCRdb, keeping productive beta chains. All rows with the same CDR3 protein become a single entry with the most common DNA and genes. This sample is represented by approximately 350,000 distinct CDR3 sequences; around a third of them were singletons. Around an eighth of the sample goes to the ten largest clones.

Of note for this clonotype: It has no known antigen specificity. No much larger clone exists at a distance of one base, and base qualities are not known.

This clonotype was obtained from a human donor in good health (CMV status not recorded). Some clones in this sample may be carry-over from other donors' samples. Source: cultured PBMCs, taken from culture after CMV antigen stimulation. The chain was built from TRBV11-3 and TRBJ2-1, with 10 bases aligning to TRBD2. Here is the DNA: TGTGCCAGCAGCCATACCGGGACTAGCGTTTTGGGTGAGCAGTTCTTC. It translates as CASSHTGTSVLGEQFF.